Below, 26 T cell receptor beta chains from the same sample are listed, as sequenced in a study of cytomegalovirus exposure and HLA in healthy donors. Sequencing was performed with immunoSEQ multiplex PCR; in TCRdb, only in-frame clones are kept and a portion is missing. The data contain 110,000 or so clones, 86% of them singletons. Material for sequencing was PBMCs. The receptors derive from a man in his late teens or twenties in good health and CMV-seronegative.

The chain links TRBV4-1 to TRBJ2-7, with a weak D call TRBD1 (5 bases). The CDR3 runs to 17 residues. V was pared by 0 bases and J by 4 bases, with 19 bases between. CDR1 and CDR2 from the germline V gene are MGHRA and YSYEKL. The CDR3 spells CASSQELQSGQGYEQYF. CDR3 sequence (DNA): TGCGCCAGCAGCCAAGAGTTACAGTCGGGCCAGGGATACGAGCAGTACTTC.

The rearrangement joins TRBV27 to TRBJ2-7, with 7 bases fitting TRBD2. The CDR3 has 16 amino acids. Trimming cost V 2 bases and J 0 bases; bases outside gene matches: 7. Germline values: CDR1 MNHEY, CDR2 SMNVEV (reference sequence). In DNA form, the CDR3 reads TGTGCCAGCAGTTTAGGGGCTAGCGGCTTCTCCTACGAGCAGTACTTC. It is translated as CASSLGASGFSYEQYF.

The V call is TRBV7-6, the J call TRBJ2-3; D is unclear. Per the germline V gene, CDR1 is SGHVS and CDR2 is FNYEAQ. The CDR3 length is 16 residues. Trimming cost V 2 bases and J 0 bases, with 12 bases left between them. CDR3 protein: CASSLRARSSTDTQYF. The CDR3 DNA is TGTGCCAGCAGCTTACGAGCTCGCTCTAGCACAGATACGCAGTATTTT.

The chain is built from TRBV30 and TRBJ1-5; 10 nucleotides align to TRBD1. Germline values: CDR1 GTSNPN, CDR2 SVGIG (reference sequence). The CDR3 spans 16 residues. Trimming took 3 bases from V and 6 from J; bases not matched to a gene: 11. CDR3 residues: CAWRGQGGVSSQPQHF. The CDR3 region has the DNA TGTGCCTGGAGAGGACAGGGGGGGGTTTCGAGTCAGCCCCAGCATTTT.

As to this clone: The junction shows a germline mismatch at one end, possibly a read error. This chain links TRBV6-1 with TRBJ2-7; 14 bases agree with TRBD2. From germline, CDR1 is MNHNS and CDR2 SASEGT. The CDR3 totals 15 residues. The chain's CDR3 is CAISEGTSGSDEQYF. The DNA of the CDR3 is TGTGCCATCAGTGAGGGGACTAGCGGGAGCGACGAGCAGTACTTC.

The chain has TRBV7-2 and TRBJ2-4, with TRBD1 matching over 7 bases. The CDR3 runs 14 residues. The germline V gene encodes CDR1 SGHTA and CDR2 FQGNSA. With 3 bases clipped from V and 5 bases from J, the junction kept 4 bases outside the gene matches. The CDR3 bases are TGTGCCAGCAGCTTTGGACAGGCGGAAAACATTCAGTACTTC. Residues: CASSFGQAENIQYF.

CDR3 residues: CASSVTSNTEAFF. As DNA, the CDR3 is TGTGCCAGTAGTGTAACATCGAACACTGAAGCTTTCTTT. This chain connects TRBV19 to TRBJ1-1; D not resolved. The germline V and J ends were trimmed by 5 bases and 1 base, with 8 bases remaining between them. The CDR3 is made up of 13 amino acids. Germline lookup yields CDR1 LNHDA and CDR2 SQIVND (reference sequence).

V is TRBV11-2 and J is TRBJ1-2; TRBD1 agrees at 7 bases. This CDR3 region has 12 residues. V shed 5 bases and J 8 bases; nucleotides not matched to a gene: 5. CDR1 is SGHAT and CDR2 is FQNNGV in the germline V gene. As DNA, the CDR3 is TGTGCCAGCAGCCTAGGGACAGCCGGCTACACCTTC. It specifies CASSLGTAGYTF.

The V and J genes are TRBV15 and TRBJ2-3; 15 nucleotides match TRBD2. This CDR3 has 18 residues. V lost 0 bases to trimming and J lost 1 base; unmatched junction nucleotides: 2. Germline V gene data show CDR1 as LNHNV and CDR2 as YYDKDF (reference sequence). This CDR3 is CATSRDGLAGGGTDTQYF. In DNA, the CDR3 is TGTGCCACCAGCAGAGATGGACTAGCGGGAGGGGGCACAGATACGCAGTATTTT.

The chain links TRBV5-4 to TRBJ2-1; 7 positions agree with TRBD1. With 1 base clipped from V and 4 bases from J, the junction kept 11 bases outside the gene matches. The CDR3 extends over 17 amino acids. Germline CDR1 is SGHNT and CDR2 is YYREEE (reference sequence). The CDR3 protein is CASSLTLTGTGYNEQFF. In DNA form, the CDR3 reads TGTGCCAGCAGCTTGACCTTGACAGGGACCGGATACAATGAGCAGTTCTTC.

The count of this clone is one. This sequence joins TRBV5-1 and TRBJ2-1; 8 bases are shared with TRBD2. This CDR3 is 17 amino acids long. Losses at the gene ends were 3 bases for V and 5 bases for J; bases not matched to a gene: 13. Germline V gives CDR1 SGHRS, CDR2 YFSETQ. CDR3 DNA sequence: TGCGCCAGCAGCTCCGGGCTTATAGCGGGACCCAACAATGAGCAGTTCTTC. Amino acid sequence: CASSSGLIAGPNNEQFF.

The genes are TRBV5-4 and TRBJ2-7, with 12 bases lining up with TRBD1. The CDR3 length is 14 residues. Germline V gives CDR1 SGHNT, CDR2 YYREEE (reference sequence). The V segment lost 3 bases and the J segment 2 bases; nucleotides outside the gene matches: 0. Here the CDR3 DNA reads TGTGCCAGCAGCTGGGACAGGGGGCCCTACGAGCAGTACTTC. This codes for CASSWDRGPYEQYF. Filled out from reference TRBV5-4 and TRBJ2-7, the complete variable domain reads ETGVTQSPTHLIKTRGQQVTLRCSSQSGHNTVSWYQQALGQGPQFIFQYYREEENGRGNFPPRFSGLQFPNYSSELNVNALELDDSALYLCASSWDRGPYEQYFGPGTRLTVT.

V usage is TRBV27 and J usage is TRBJ1-2, with 8 bases fitting TRBD1. Looked up from germline, CDR1 is MNHEY and CDR2 is SMNVEV (reference sequence). This CDR3 has 13 residues. The V gene end was trimmed by 5 bases and the J gene end by 4 bases; junction bases not matched to a gene: 3. The CDR3 reads CASSPGTGYGYTF. DNA of the CDR3: TGTGCCAGCAGTCCAGGGACAGGCTATGGCTACACCTTC.

V usage is TRBV5-1 and J usage is TRBJ2-5; 8 positions agree with TRBD1. The length of the CDR3 is 16 residues. J lost 4 bases, V lost 0 bases, and 8 bases had no gene match. Per germline, CDR1 SGHRS and CDR2 YFSETQ. CDR3 nucleotides: TGCGCCAGCAGCTTGGGTTCCCGGACAGGGAGAGAGACCCAGTACTTC. Protein: CASSLGSRTGRETQYF. The full variable domain, with the rest looked up from reference TRBV5-1 and TRBJ2-5, is KAGVTQTPRYLIKTRGQQVTLSCSPISGHRSVSWYQQTPGQGLQFLFEYFSETQRNKGNFPGRFSGRQFSNSRSEMNVSTLELGDSALYLCASSLGSRTGRETQYFGPGTRLLVL.

The chain has TRBV5-1 and TRBJ2-7; D not certain. The CDR3 is 11 residues long. Trimming pared 1 base from V and 5 bases from J, leaving 4 bases between. The germline V gene has CDR1 SGHRS and CDR2 YFSETQ. CDR3 bases: TGCGCCAGCAGCTTGAGCCACGAGCAGTACTTC. The encoded protein is CASSLSHEQYF. Supplemented by reference TRBV5-1 and TRBJ2-7, the full variable domain reads KAGVTQTPRYLIKTRGQQVTLSCSPISGHRSVSWYQQTPGQGLQFLFEYFSETQRNKGNFPGRFSGRQFSNSRSEMNVSTLELGDSALYLCASSLSHEQYFGPGTRLTVT.

The chain joins TRBV6-1 to TRBJ1-5; D unresolved. Trimming left V 0 bases short and J 7 bases short, with 19 bases between. Per the germline V gene, CDR1 is MNHNS and CDR2 is SASEGT. This CDR3 comprises 17 residues. CDR3 residues: CASSEALLAGSEQPQHF. CDR3 sequence (DNA): TGTGCCAGCAGTGAAGCGCTTCTGGCGGGCTCGGAACAGCCCCAGCATTTT.

The chain joins TRBV19 to TRBJ1-5, with 8 bases matching TRBD1. J lost 7 bases, V lost 5 bases, and 7 bases had no gene match. The CDR3 has 14 amino acids. In germline, CDR1 is LNHDA, CDR2 SQIVND (reference sequence). The DNA for the CDR3 is TGTGCCAGTAGTGCGGACAGGGATAAGCAGCCCCAGCATTTT. Translation: CASSADRDKQPQHF.

This chain uses TRBV7-9 with TRBJ1-5; 9 nucleotides align to TRBD1. CDR3 length: 14 residues. In germline, CDR1 is SEHNR, CDR2 FQNEAQ (reference sequence). V was pared by 4 bases and J by 4 bases, with 2 bases of the junction left unmatched. CDR3 DNA: TGTGCCAGCAGCTCCGGACAGGGGAATCAGCCCCAGCATTTT. As protein: CASSSGQGNQPQHF.

The V call is TRBV7-9, the J call TRBJ2-7; TRBD2 aligns across 16 bases. This CDR3 has 19 amino acids. V lost 5 bases and J lost 0; bases outside the gene matches: 10. Germline CDR1 SEHNR, CDR2 FQNEAQ (reference sequence). CDR3 bases: TGTGCCAGCAGCGGCGCGGGGGGACTAGCGGGGGGGCCCTCCTACGAGCAGTACTTC. Its translation: CASSGAGGLAGGPSYEQYF.

In DNA form, the CDR3 reads TGTGCCAGCAGTTTAGCGGCCTACAATGAGCAGTTCTTC. Translation gives CASSLAAYNEQFF. This chain joins TRBV27 and TRBJ2-1, with D unresolved. The CDR3 is made up of 13 amino acids. Germline-derived CDR1 and CDR2 are MNHEY and SMNVEV (reference sequence). V lost 2 bases and J lost 2, with 4 bases in between.

Worth noting for this clone: Compared with germline, one end of the junction differs, possibly owing to a read error. CDR3 nucleotide sequence: TGTGCCAGCAGCTCCGGGACAGGCGGATTAAGGGGATTGTTC. Translated, it gives CASSSGTGGLRGLF. V gene TRBV5-6 combines with J gene TRBJ2-7; 8 bases fit TRBD1. Germline CDR1 SGHDT, CDR2 YYEEEE. The CDR3 length is 14 residues.

The chain joins TRBV19 to TRBJ2-2, with D possibly matching TRBD1 (5 bases). Germline CDR1 and CDR2: LNHDA and SQIVND (reference sequence). The V gene lost 7 bases and the J gene lost 2 bases, with 17 bases spanning the gap. The length of the CDR3 is 16 residues. CDR3 nucleotides: TGTGCCAGTACCCCCCCATGGGGCAGCAACACCGGGGAGCTGTTTTTT. As protein: CASTPPWGSNTGELFF.

Turning to this clone: This CDR3 is also generated by other DNA sequences in the sample. The V gene is TRBV5-1, the J gene TRBJ1-5; possible D gene TRBD1, 5 bases. V lost 4 bases and J 7 bases, leaving 15 bases between the germline ends. Germline loops: CDR1 SGHRS, CDR2 YFSETQ. The CDR3 covers 14 residues. The CDR3 sequence: CASSLSTGNQPQHF. The CDR3 DNA sequence: TGCGCCAGCAGCCTATCCACAGGTAACCAGCCCCAGCATTTT.

The gene calls are TRBV6-5 and TRBJ1-2; 9 bases match TRBD1. This CDR3 contains 15 residues. After removal of 7 bases from V and 5 bases from J, the junction contained 11 bases not matched to a gene. Germline CDR1 is MNHEY and CDR2 is SVGAGI. The CDR3 sequence is CASNKQGAPGYGYTF. The CDR3 DNA reads TGTGCCAGCAACAAACAGGGGGCGCCGGGGTATGGCTACACCTTC.

This sequence joins TRBV7-8 and TRBJ1-5; a weak D match, TRBD1 (6 bases). Trimming cost V 8 bases and J 3 bases, with 20 bases left between them. Germline V gives CDR1 SGHVS, CDR2 FQNEAQ. This CDR3 is 16 amino acids long. This CDR3 is CASLVGLDRYNQPQHF. The CDR3 coding sequence is TGTGCCAGCCTCGTCGGACTCGACAGGTACAATCAGCCCCAGCATTTT.

Notes on this clone: Sequence at one end of the junction differs from germline and may be a read error. This chain links TRBV7-7 with TRBJ2-1; 10 bases are a match to TRBD2. Germline loops: CDR1 SSHAT, CDR2 FNYEAQ (reference sequence). This CDR3 has 14 residues. CDR3 bases: TGTGCTAGCAGCCCGCGGACTAGCGGCAATGAGCAGTTCTTC. Its protein is CASSPRTSGNEQFF.